This T cell receptor (beta chain) came from a study of CD8 T cells in ankylosing spondylitis listed by TCRdb under 2017. Concerning the study at large: T cell receptor beta repertoires were profiled in healthy donors and ankylosing spondylitis patients so that disease-linked TCR variants could be found. The whole study cohort included over a hundred healthy donors and 20 to 25 ankylosing spondylitis patients. Peripheral blood was sampled, and synovial fluid was additionally collected from ankylosing spondylitis patients.

For CDR1 and CDR2, the germline V gene (reference sequence) lists MNHEY and SMNVEV. Here V drops 8 bases and J drops 8 bases, and the junction holds 5 bases not matched to any gene. The cysteine opens and the phenylalanine closes a CDR3 of 14 amino acids. Only the CDR3 portion is preserved as DNA: 42 bases, with reading frame beginning at the first base. Instrument used: Illumina HiSeq 2500. TCR beta libraries were prepared by quantitative 5'-RACE with molecular barcodes. In the authors' own workflow: To identify disease-linked TCR variants, a new computational method was used, one built on a probabilistic model of VDJ rearrangement. In-frame beta chains were kept once TCRdb had trimmed the public reads at Q25 with fastp and called clones with MiXCR. For every CDR3 protein sequence, its rows merge into one entry that carries the most common genes and DNA. What appears here as the V and J calls and clone size reflects TCRdb's work, not the paper's. For this sample there are around 250,000 distinct CDR3 sequences; 15% to 20% appear just once. The ten largest clones take up approximately 32% of the sample.

Broader findings and caveats from the paper: The disease-linked clones were reported to be significantly enriched in matched synovial fluid samples from ankylosing spondylitis patients. Some motif variants were previously reported in synovial fluid and blood of reactive arthritis patients, suggesting common disease-initiation mechanisms. A TCR beta motif of eight highly homologous amino acid variants appeared characteristic of blood from ankylosing spondylitis patients. In peripheral blood, the disease-linked clones were found at relatively low frequencies and had a CD8+ phenotype.

This clonotype was detected only a few times. The clone's antigen remains unknown. The sample holds no much larger clone one base away, and base qualities are not on file. Sequenced input: blood, either unsorted or a sorted T cell fraction (not recorded which). Recombination connected TRBV27 to TRBJ2-1, with TRBD2 matching 14 junction bases. This sequence was found in a male donor with ankylosing spondylitis or in good health (not recorded which). The DNA sequence follows: TGTGCCAGCCGGTCGGGACTAGCGGGAGATGAGCAGTTCTTC. Its translation is CASRSGLAGDEQFF.